The clone carrying this T cell receptor beta chain is classed as medium-sized. The antigen is not known. Two oligonucleotides, mixed equimolar, formed the beta constant-region primer covering TRBC1 and TRBC2. TCRdb fed the UMI-ligation and nested PCR reads into MiXCR, producing one record per CDR3 protein. In the table there are about 35,000 distinct CDR3 sequences, 10% to 15% of which are singletons. Alpha and beta libraries were amplified separately from the second PCR onward. The record originates from a study of naive and memory T cell subsets. Findings of the study overall: Over 95% of naive TCR sequences appeared only once after error correction, unlike memory subsets.

Germline V lookup: CDR1 SGHTA, CDR2 FQGNSA. The CDR3 runs to 15 residues. V was trimmed by 0 bases and J by 2 bases, leaving 11 bases between them. The J gene is TRBJ2-7, the V gene TRBV7-2; D possibly corresponds to TRBD2 (5 bases). This clonotype originated in a human donor in good health. Sequenced material: effector memory CD4+ T cells from blood. Subset noted: effector memory, CD45RA- CD27-. The CDR3 coding sequence is TGTGCCAGCAGCTTAGCGCGTAGCGAGACCTACGAGCAGTACTTC. This encodes CASSLARSETYEQYF. The variable domain in full, with the rest retrieved from reference TRBV7-2 and TRBJ2-7, is GAGVSQSPSNKVTEKGKDVELRCDPISGHTALYWYRQSLGQGLEFLIYFQGNSAPDKSGLPSDRFSAERTGGSVSTLTIQRTQQEDSAVYLCASSLARSETYEQYFGPGTRLTVT.